What follows are 25 T cell receptor beta chains derived from one specimen sequenced in a study of T-cell reconstitution after alpha-beta-depleted transplantation in children. Unique molecular identifiers tagged the TCRbeta library. MiXCR was run by TCRdb on the PCR reads, yielding one entry per CDR3 protein. The sample holds 250,000 to 300,000 distinct CDR3 sequences, 9.9% seen once. The sequenced sample was PBMCs from the stem cell graft donor, obtained from the stem cell graft. Source of these receptors: a human donor who donated a stem cell graft to a child with SCID.

This sequence joins TRBV7-6 and TRBJ2-7, with D possibly matching TRBD1 (6 bases). The CDR3 sequence is 13 residues long. Germline V gene lookup returns CDR1 SGHVS and CDR2 FNYEAQ. Trimming took off 5 bases at V and 6 bases at J, with 14 bases between the two ends. This CDR3 reads CASSTRAGAEQYF. The CDR3 region has the DNA TGTGCCAGCAGCACCCGAGCAGGGGCCGAGCAGTACTTC.

This clonotype was observed at least ten times. The V call is TRBV5-1, the J call TRBJ2-2; TRBD1 agrees at 8 bases. CDR1 and CDR2 from the germline V gene are SGHRS and YFSETQ. Unmatched junction bases numbered 8, after V lost 4 bases and J lost 9 bases. The CDR3 loop spans 14 amino acids. CDR3: CASSHQTGERELFF. The CDR3 region has the DNA TGCGCCAGCAGCCACCAGACAGGGGAACGGGAGCTGTTTTTT.

This clonotype was recorded at least ten times. The gene calls are TRBV20-1 and TRBJ2-5, with unresolved D. This CDR3 contains 13 residues. Deletions cut 3 bases from V and 5 bases from J, with 13 bases between. The germline gives CDR1 DFQATT, CDR2 SNEGSKA (reference sequence). CDR3 nucleotides: TGCAGTGCTAGTGCAGGAATCGGGGAGACCCAGTACTTC. Its translation is CSASAGIGETQYF.

The chain is built from TRBV3-1 and TRBJ1-4; D not resolved. CDR1 and CDR2 from the germline V gene are LGHDT and YNNKEL (reference sequence). The CDR3 consists of 15 residues. Trimming took off 3 bases at V and 5 bases at J, with 13 bases between the two ends. The CDR3 DNA reads TGTGCCAGCAGCCAGCTTGGGCTGCTGAATGAAAAACTGTTTTTT. It specifies CASSQLGLLNEKLFF.

This chain joins TRBV10-3 and TRBJ2-3, with 10 bases that match TRBD2. The junction had 12 bases not matched to a gene; V was cut back by 10 bases and J by 5 bases. The CDR3 totals 15 residues. CDR1 and CDR2 (germline): ENHRY, SYGVKD. CDR3 sequence: CARHASGGAEDTQYF. The CDR3 bases are TGTGCCAGACATGCAAGCGGGGGGGCTGAAGATACGCAGTATTTT.

J is TRBJ2-3 and V is TRBV11-2, with D possibly matching TRBD1 (5 bases). This CDR3 contains 15 residues. Deletions cut 1 base from V and 0 bases from J, with 8 bases between. In germline, CDR1 is SGHAT, CDR2 FQNNGV. CDR3 region: CASSLGQLSTDTQYF. The DNA for the CDR3 is TGTGCCAGCAGCTTAGGACAGCTTAGCACAGATACGCAGTATTTT.

This clonotype was detected many times. This sequence joins TRBV7-9 and TRBJ2-1; D assignment may be TRBD1 or TRBD2 (6 bases each). CDR3 length: 15 residues. CDR1 and CDR2 (germline): SEHNR, FQNEAQ (reference sequence). V lost 1 base and J lost 5, with 12 bases in between. The CDR3 DNA reads TGTGCCAGCAGCTTAGAACTAAGGGGGGACAATGAGCAGTTCTTC. This codes for CASSLELRGDNEQFF.

A few counts support this clonotype. This rearrangement joins TRBV7-9 to TRBJ1-2, with D unresolved. V lost 6 bases to trimming and J lost 2 bases, with 13 bases between them. The CDR3 runs 14 residues. Germline V gene lookup returns CDR1 SEHNR and CDR2 FQNEAQ (reference sequence). CDR3 coding DNA: TGTGCCAGCAGTGACGGTGGAGGCAACTATGGCTACACCTTC. Translating it yields CASSDGGGNYGYTF.

The chain combines TRBV3-1 with TRBJ2-2, with D perhaps TRBD1 or TRBD2 (7 bases each). The CDR3 spans 16 residues. CDR1 and CDR2 from the germline V gene are LGHDT and YNNKEL (reference sequence). The germline V and J ends were trimmed by 1 base and 4 bases, with 13 bases remaining between them. The DNA for the CDR3 is TGTGCCAGCAGCCAAGGCCCAGGGGGGGCCACCGGGGAGCTGTTTTTT. Its translation is CASSQGPGGATGELFF.

Only a few counts were recorded for this clonotype. This chain uses TRBV5-1 with TRBJ1-1, with 12 positions matching TRBD1. Germline trimming cut 6 bases from V and 6 bases from J; bases unmatched to any gene: 9. The CDR3 covers 15 residues. Per germline, CDR1 SGHRS and CDR2 YFSETQ. The CDR3 loop is CASKGTGGAWSEAFF. In nucleotides, the CDR3 is TGCGCCAGCAAGGGGACAGGGGGCGCTTGGTCTGAAGCTTTCTTT.

This clonotype came up many times. J is TRBJ2-2 and V is TRBV2, with 8 bases lining up with TRBD1. The germline V gene encodes CDR1 SNHLY and CDR2 FYNNEI. V shed 10 bases, J shed 1 base, and the junction held 5 bases outside the gene matches. The CDR3 is made up of 14 amino acids. The CDR3: CAIAGTGNTGELFF. The CDR3 DNA reads TGTGCCATCGCGGGGACAGGGAACACCGGGGAGCTGTTTTTT.

In this sample, this clonotype turned up many times. The V call is TRBV16, the J call TRBJ2-5; D gene unclear. Germline CDR1 KGHSY, CDR2 FQNENV. Trimming took 0 bases from V and 7 from J, leaving 6 bases between them. The CDR3 extends over 12 amino acids. The CDR3 sequence is CASSQSSGTQYF. DNA of the CDR3: TGTGCCAGCAGCCAATCTTCGGGGACCCAGTACTTC. The variable domain in full, with the rest retrieved from reference TRBV16 and TRBJ2-5, is GEEVAQTPKHLVRGEGQKAKLYCAPIKGHSYVFWYQQVLKNEFKFLISFQNENVFDETGMPKERFSAKCLPNSPCSLEIQATKLEDSAVYFCASSQSSGTQYFGPGTRLLVL.

The V and J genes are TRBV9 and TRBJ1-2; D might be TRBD1 (6 bases). Germline CDR1 reads SGDLS; CDR2 reads YYNGEE. Trimming removed 3 bases at V and 4 bases at J, with 13 bases between. The CDR3 runs to 14 residues. Here the CDR3 reads CASSERTDSYGYTF. The CDR3 DNA reads as TGTGCCAGCAGCGAACGGACGGACAGCTATGGCTACACCTTC. The full variable domain, in which reference TRBV9 and TRBJ1-2 provide the parts outside the CDR3, is DSGVTQTPKHLITATGQRVTLRCSPRSGDLSVYWYQQSLDQGLQFLIQYYNGEERAKGNILERFSAQQFPDLHSELNLSSLELGDSALYFCASSERTDSYGYTFGSGTRLTVV.

The V gene is TRBV10-2, the J gene TRBJ1-2; possibly TRBD1 for D (5 bases). The CDR3 sequence is 13 residues long. The germline V gene has CDR1 WSHSY and CDR2 SAAADI. V was pared by 7 bases and J by 6 bases, with 15 bases between. The CDR3 is CASTALGTDGYTF. The CDR3 coding sequence is TGCGCCAGCACAGCCCTGGGGACGGATGGCTACACCTTC.

This clonotype was detected a few times. The V and J genes are TRBV7-8 and TRBJ1-5; 7 nucleotides match TRBD1. This CDR3 region has 14 residues. CDR1 SGHVS and CDR2 FQNEAQ come from the germline V gene. Germline trimming cut 2 bases from V and 6 bases from J; bases unmatched to any gene: 4. As DNA, the CDR3 is TGTGCCAGCAGCTTAACGACAGGGACTCAGCCCCAGCATTTT. This encodes CASSLTTGTQPQHF.

V gene TRBV10-3 combines with J gene TRBJ2-1, with D unresolved. Germline CDR1 reads ENHRY; CDR2 reads SYGVKD. The CDR3 covers 14 residues. Trimming shortened V by 2 bases and J by 5 bases, and 10 bases separated the two germline ends. CDR3 DNA: TGTGCCATCAGTGAGGCAAGGATAGACAATGAGCAGTTCTTC. Its translation is CAISEARIDNEQFF.

At least ten counts were recorded for this clonotype. CDR3 amino acids: CASSPGGPLNTEAFF. The CDR3 nucleotides are TGTGCCAGCAGCCCCGGGGGACCGCTGAACACTGAAGCTTTCTTT. The rearrangement links TRBV11-3 to TRBJ1-1, with D possibly TRBD1 on 5 matching bases. The CDR3 covers 15 residues. Germline V CDR1 and CDR2: SGHNT, YENEEA. Between the trimmed V and J ends, which lost 5 bases and 0 bases, there was a span of 13 bases.

This clonotype was counted many times. This CDR3 is CASSTVTYNEQFF. CDR3 bases: TGCGCCAGCAGCACTGTGACCTACAATGAGCAGTTCTTC. This chain uses TRBV5-1 with TRBJ2-1; D is ambiguous. The CDR3 has 13 residues. CDR1 is SGHRS and CDR2 is YFSETQ in the germline V gene. The V end lost 4 bases, the J end lost 2 bases, and 7 bases lay between the germline ends.

This clonotype appeared many times. The V gene is TRBV15, the J gene TRBJ1-1; TRBD1 might be the D (5 bases). Trimming shortened V by 0 bases and J by 11 bases, and 13 bases separated the two germline ends. The CDR3 spans 13 residues. Germline lookup yields CDR1 LNHNV and CDR2 YYDKDF (reference sequence). The DNA of the CDR3 is TGTGCCACCAGCAGAGATATTGGGGCTACGGCTTTCTTT. Its translation: CATSRDIGATAFF.

The V call is TRBV9, the J call TRBJ1-2; 7 bases map to TRBD1. V dropped 1 base and J dropped 2; count of bases not matched to a gene: 2. This CDR3 comprises 14 residues. Per germline, CDR1 SGDLS and CDR2 YYNGEE. Here the CDR3 DNA reads TGTGCCAGCAGCGTAAGCAGGGGGAACTATGGCTACACCTTC. It encodes CASSVSRGNYGYTF. Supplemented by reference TRBV9 and TRBJ1-2, the full variable domain reads DSGVTQTPKHLITATGQRVTLRCSPRSGDLSVYWYQQSLDQGLQFLIQYYNGEERAKGNILERFSAQQFPDLHSELNLSSLELGDSALYFCASSVSRGNYGYTFGSGTRLTVV.

Worth noting for this clonotype: A much larger clone is a single base away; this may be a read error. This sequence joins TRBV20-1 and TRBJ1-2; D uncertain. This CDR3 is built from 13 residues. Germline CDR1 DFQATT, CDR2 SNEGSKA (reference sequence). Trimming shortened V by 4 bases and J by 0 bases, and 9 bases separated the two germline ends. CDR3 in amino acids: CSAKDRANYGYTF. The CDR3 DNA reads as TGCAGTGCTAAAGATAGAGCTAACTATGGCTACACCTTC.

This clonotype was seen a few times. V usage is TRBV12-3 or TRBV12-4 and J usage is TRBJ2-5; 9 bases are shared with TRBD1. Trimming at V came to 5 bases and at J to 3 bases, leaving 7 bases not matched to a gene. The CDR3 is 15 amino acids. The CDR3 sequence is CASSRGTGKKETQYF. CDR3 DNA: TGTGCCAGCAGTCGCGGGACAGGGAAGAAAGAGACCCAGTACTTC.

This clonotype appeared a few times. This chain joins TRBV5-1 and TRBJ2-7; D remains ambiguous. The germline gives CDR1 SGHRS, CDR2 YFSETQ. The CDR3 runs 15 residues. The V end was cut by 0 bases, the J end by 5 bases, with 15 bases between. The CDR3 sequence: CASSLAGSQVHEQYF. The CDR3 DNA reads as TGCGCCAGCAGCTTGGCCGGGTCCCAGGTCCACGAGCAGTACTTC.

This clonotype has ten or more counts. The rearrangement links TRBV2 to TRBJ1-1, with D uncertain. This CDR3 is 11 amino acids long. Germline assignment: CDR1 SNHLY and CDR2 FYNNEI. Trimming cost V 7 bases and J 2 bases, with 5 bases left between them. Here the CDR3 DNA reads TGTGCCAGCATGGCCAACACTGAAGCTTTCTTT. It encodes CASMANTEAFF. The full variable domain, its missing parts supplied by reference TRBV2 and TRBJ1-1, is EPEVTQTPSHQVTQMGQEVILRCVPISNHLYFYWYRQILGQKVEFLVSFYNNEISEKSEIFDDQFSVERPDGSNFTLKIRSTKLEDSAMYFCASMANTEAFFGQGTRLTVV.

The gene calls are TRBV28 and TRBJ2-5; TRBD1 might be the D (6 bases). The length of the CDR3 is 14 residues. Germline assignment: CDR1 MDHEN and CDR2 SYDVKM. V was pared by 6 bases and J by 5 bases, with 16 bases between. The CDR3 DNA reads as TGTGCCAGCAGCGAGGGGGAGTTGAGGGAGACCCAGTACTTC. It codes for CASSEGELRETQYF.